The 14 T cell receptor beta chains presented below share a single source sample, sequenced in a study of blood T cell repertoires in COVID-19. Only in-frame clones appear in the TCRdb table, and some are missing; sequencing was by immunoSEQ multiplex PCR. The profile shows roughly 410,000 clones, about 90% of them singletons. The source material was peripheral blood. These receptors originate from a woman aged 55 to 70 with COVID-19, enrolled during active disease.

In DNA form, the CDR3 reads TGCGCCAGCAGCTTACTCAAGGGGGCGTTCACAGATACGCAGTATTTT. Protein sequence: CASSLLKGAFTDTQYF. The chain has TRBV5-1 and TRBJ2-3, with 7 bases fitting TRBD1. The CDR3 spans 16 residues. The V gene end was trimmed by 2 bases and the J gene end by 2 bases; junction bases not matched to a gene: 8. Germline CDR1 and CDR2: SGHRS and YFSETQ.

J is TRBJ2-7 and V is TRBV7-8, with D unresolved. From germline, CDR1 is SGHVS and CDR2 FQNEAQ. This CDR3 contains 13 residues. Trimming removed 6 bases at V and 0 bases at J, with 9 bases between. Here the CDR3 DNA reads TGTGCCAGCAGTCTTCACGGCTCCTACGAGCAGTACTTC. Residues: CASSLHGSYEQYF.

As for this clone: The same CDR3 is also encoded by other DNA sequences in this sample. The chain recombines TRBV27 with TRBJ2-3; 12 positions agree with TRBD2. In germline, CDR1 is MNHEY, CDR2 SMNVEV (reference sequence). V lost 6 bases and J lost 3; bases outside the gene matches: 1. The CDR3 sequence is 14 residues long. CDR3 protein: CASRLAGGTDTQYF. CDR3 sequence (DNA): TGTGCCAGCAGACTAGCGGGGGGTACAGATACGCAGTATTTT.

The J gene is TRBJ2-3, the V gene TRBV27, with 12 bases fitting TRBD2. The V gene end was trimmed by 2 bases and the J gene end by 7 bases; junction bases not matched to a gene: 10. This CDR3 has 17 residues. CDR1 and CDR2 (germline): MNHEY, SMNVEV (reference sequence). CDR3 nucleotides: TGTGCCAGCAGTTTAGGAGCTAGCGGGGGGGCCTTGCATACGCAGTATTTT. This encodes CASSLGASGGALHTQYF.

The rearrangement uses TRBV5-1 and TRBJ1-6, with TRBD1 matching 9 bases. The CDR3 consists of 15 residues. Trimming removed 0 bases from V and 9 bases from J; junction bases left unmatched: 4. CDR1 is SGHRS and CDR2 is YFSETQ in the germline V gene. CDR3 amino acids: CASSLAGTGFSPLHF. In DNA form, the CDR3 reads TGCGCCAGCAGCTTGGCAGGGACAGGGTTTTCACCCCTCCACTTT.

In regard to this clone: This same CDR3 is encoded by further DNA sequences in the sample. The rearrangement joins TRBV5-1 to TRBJ2-3; D is perhaps TRBD2 (5 bases). CDR1 and CDR2 from the germline V gene are SGHRS and YFSETQ. Trimming removed 2 bases at V and 2 bases at J, with 9 bases between. The CDR3 spans 14 residues. CDR3: CASSLGGLTDTQYF. The CDR3 region has the DNA TGCGCCAGCAGCTTAGGCGGACTCACAGATACGCAGTATTTT. Full variable domain (remainder filled in from reference TRBV5-1 and TRBJ2-3): KAGVTQTPRYLIKTRGQQVTLSCSPISGHRSVSWYQQTPGQGLQFLFEYFSETQRNKGNFPGRFSGRQFSNSRSEMNVSTLELGDSALYLCASSLGGLTDTQYFGPGTRLTVL.

The J gene is TRBJ2-7, the V gene TRBV6-5; weak D call: TRBD1 (5 bases). Germline V gene sequence: CDR1 MNHEY, CDR2 SVGAGI. This CDR3 region has 13 residues. The CDR3 bases are TGTGCTGCGCGCGCAGGGCCCTCCTACGAGCAGTACTTC. Amino acid sequence: CAARAGPSYEQYF.

This chain joins TRBV15 and TRBJ1-1; no clear D. Trimming removed 0 bases from V and 1 base from J, with 6 bases in between. Germline V gene data show CDR1 as LNHNV and CDR2 as YYDKDF (reference sequence). The CDR3 loop spans 14 amino acids. CDR3 sequence: CATSRDLANTEAFF. The CDR3 nucleotides are TGTGCCACCAGCAGAGATCTGGCGAACACTGAAGCTTTCTTT.

A single count supports this clone. The rearrangement uses TRBV6-5 and TRBJ2-7; 10 bases fit TRBD1. The germline V gene has CDR1 MNHEY and CDR2 SVGAGI. The V and J ends lost 2 bases and 4 bases, in that order; junction bases with no gene match: 5. The CDR3 consists of 15 residues. The DNA of the CDR3 is TGTGCCAGCAGTTACACGACAGGGGGCAGATACGAGCAGTACTTC. Translated: CASSYTTGGRYEQYF.

The chain links TRBV5-4 to TRBJ1-1; 10 positions agree with TRBD1. The CDR3 extends over 16 amino acids. The V gene end was trimmed by 4 bases and the J gene end by 0 bases; junction bases not matched to a gene: 6. Germline lookup yields CDR1 SGHNT and CDR2 YYREEE (reference sequence). This CDR3 is CASSIRQGALNTEAFF. Written as DNA, the CDR3 is TGTGCCAGCAGCATACGACAGGGGGCATTGAACACTGAAGCTTTCTTT.

The chain links TRBV3-1 (or the pseudogene TRBV3-2) to TRBJ2-7, with D possibly TRBD2 on 6 matching bases. The germline V gene encodes CDR1 LGHDT and CDR2 YNNKEL (reference sequence). The CDR3 sequence is 15 residues long. The V gene lost 4 bases and the J gene lost 2 bases, with 15 bases spanning the gap. The CDR3 sequence is CASSPHWRGAYEQYF. In DNA form, the CDR3 reads TGTGCCAGCAGCCCCCACTGGCGGGGAGCCTACGAGCAGTACTTC.

The V call is TRBV5-1, the J call TRBJ1-2, with D maybe TRBD1 (5 bases). V gave up 4 bases and J gave up 3 bases, with 19 bases separating them. The length of the CDR3 is 16 residues. Germline values: CDR1 SGHRS, CDR2 YFSETQ. CDR3 amino acids: CASSPGDQGKHYGYTF. The CDR3 DNA is TGCGCCAGCAGCCCTGGTGACCAGGGAAAACACTATGGCTACACCTTC.

The V and J genes are TRBV3-1 (or the pseudogene TRBV3-2) and TRBJ2-5; 8 bases fit TRBD2. Germline CDR1 reads LGHDT; CDR2 reads YNNKEL (reference sequence). Germline trimming cut 4 bases from V and 5 bases from J; bases unmatched to any gene: 9. The CDR3 runs 15 residues. CDR3 DNA: TGTGCCAGCAGCCTAACGGGGGGGCCCCAGGAGACCCAGTACTTC. This sequence encodes CASSLTGGPQETQYF.

The rearrangement links TRBV6-6 to TRBJ2-7; 7 bases match TRBD2. Germline CDR1 reads MNHNY; CDR2 reads SVGAGI (reference sequence). The V and J ends lost 5 bases and 0 bases, in that order; junction bases with no gene match: 10. This CDR3 contains 16 residues. For the CDR3, the DNA is TGTGCCAGCAGTCCCTACTGGGGGGGGGTCTCCTACGAGCAGTACTTC. Translated, it gives CASSPYWGGVSYEQYF.